A selection of T cell receptor beta chains follows, all from one sample in a study of T-cell reconstitution after alpha-beta-depleted transplantation in children. TCRdb reprocessed the PCR reads with MiXCR, giving one entry per CDR3 protein. The data contain 420,000 or so distinct CDR3 sequences, around 9.9% of them singletons. The sequences come from PBMCs from the stem cell graft donor, collected from the stem cell graft. These receptors originate from a human donor who donated a stem cell graft to a child with acute myeloid leukemia. Both conserved end residues are trimmed from each CDR3.

j_gene: TRBJ2-7; v_gene: TRBV5-1; CDR3aa: ASRVSGSYEQY
j_gene: TRBJ1-2; v_gene: TRBV6-1; CDR3aa: ASSPLLAETNYGYT
j_gene: TRBJ1-2; v_gene: TRBV7-9; CDR3aa: AGASRSYGYT
j_gene: TRBJ2-1; v_gene: TRBV6-2/TRBV6-3; CDR3aa: ASSEALRAHEQF
j_gene: TRBJ2-5; v_gene: TRBV7-2; CDR3aa: ASTRSIGGETQY
j_gene: TRBJ2-7; v_gene: TRBV6-1; CDR3aa: ASSEVRREQY
j_gene: TRBJ1-6; v_gene: TRBV10-3; CDR3aa: AIRAGTDNSPLH
j_gene: TRBJ2-3; v_gene: TRBV29-1; CDR3aa: SGSIGDTQY
j_gene: TRBJ2-1; v_gene: TRBV9; CDR3aa: ASSVVGGLADNEQF
j_gene: TRBJ1-2; v_gene: TRBV20-1; CDR3aa: SARDWDESNYGYT
j_gene: TRBJ2-7; v_gene: TRBV10-2; CDR3aa: ASRTSGAGEQY
j_gene: TRBJ2-2; v_gene: TRBV6-2/TRBV6-3; CDR3aa: ASSWGAPGTGELF
j_gene: TRBJ2-7; v_gene: TRBV6-1; CDR3aa: ASRETGADEQY
j_gene: TRBJ1-1; v_gene: TRBV29-1; CDR3aa: SVEDGGRGEAF
j_gene: TRBJ1-5; v_gene: TRBV20-1; CDR3aa: SARVGQNNQPQH
j_gene: TRBJ2-1; v_gene: TRBV20-1; CDR3aa: SAQIAGGIDEQF
j_gene: TRBJ2-5; v_gene: TRBV20-1; CDR3aa: SARDISGRFDETQY
j_gene: TRBJ2-3; v_gene: TRBV7-2; CDR3aa: ASRPGTSVTDTQY
j_gene: TRBJ2-3; v_gene: TRBV12-3/TRBV12-4; CDR3aa: ASRRVRTDTQY
j_gene: TRBJ2-1; v_gene: TRBV7-2; CDR3aa: ASSLEGSSSYNEQF
j_gene: TRBJ2-1; v_gene: TRBV7-3; CDR3aa: ASSSTGTMNEQF
j_gene: TRBJ2-5; v_gene: TRBV20-1; CDR3aa: SAIAAPGGRGTQY
j_gene: TRBJ1-5; v_gene: TRBV4-1; CDR3aa: ASSQGGFSGGRNQPQH
j_gene: TRBJ2-2; v_gene: TRBV20-1; CDR3aa: SAATNKNTGELF
j_gene: TRBJ2-1; v_gene: TRBV12-3/TRBV12-4; CDR3aa: ASSPTGSRYNEQF
j_gene: TRBJ2-5; v_gene: TRBV6-5; CDR3aa: ASSYGTGEETQY
j_gene: TRBJ2-3; v_gene: TRBV7-2; CDR3aa: ASSLLAAHSTDTQY
j_gene: TRBJ2-7; v_gene: TRBV29-1; CDR3aa: SVEPRGRSSSYEQY
j_gene: TRBJ1-3; v_gene: TRBV7-2; CDR3aa: ASSLTGDGTIY
j_gene: TRBJ2-5; v_gene: TRBV12-3/TRBV12-4; CDR3aa: ASSLIVGPQETQY
j_gene: TRBJ2-2; v_gene: TRBV7-2; CDR3aa: ASSLVQTRVELF
j_gene: TRBJ2-5; v_gene: TRBV7-2; CDR3aa: ASSSRDRGTQY
j_gene: TRBJ2-7; v_gene: TRBV4-2; CDR3aa: ASSQEFSAAYEQY
j_gene: TRBJ2-3; v_gene: TRBV24-1; CDR3aa: ATSDGDAGLYSTDTQY
j_gene: TRBJ2-1; v_gene: TRBV20-1; CDR3aa: SARTVSGSSYNEQF
j_gene: TRBJ2-7; v_gene: TRBV20-1; CDR3aa: SASRGPYEQY
j_gene: TRBJ2-3; v_gene: TRBV6-1; CDR3aa: ASSEHVAGDTQY
j_gene: TRBJ1-1; v_gene: TRBV12-3/TRBV12-4; CDR3aa: ASSLSSRTEAF
j_gene: TRBJ2-1; v_gene: TRBV7-3; CDR3aa: ASSLNSGNEQF
j_gene: TRBJ2-5; v_gene: TRBV5-1; CDR3aa: ASRPSGGTQETQY
j_gene: TRBJ2-1; v_gene: TRBV12-3/TRBV12-4; CDR3aa: ASRIGTSDYNEQF
j_gene: TRBJ2-3; v_gene: TRBV5-1; CDR3aa: ASSLLGLAGTSTDTQY
j_gene: TRBJ2-7; v_gene: TRBV7-9; CDR3aa: ASSSPPVQAYEQY
j_gene: TRBJ2-1; v_gene: TRBV25-1; CDR3aa: ASSETTSGVYNEQF
j_gene: TRBJ2-7; v_gene: TRBV7-9; CDR3aa: ASSGGTSGNYEQY
j_gene: TRBJ2-3; v_gene: TRBV20-1; CDR3aa: SASPGGFADTQY
j_gene: TRBJ2-7; v_gene: TRBV7-2; CDR3aa: ASSRWGGQAYEQY
j_gene: TRBJ2-2; v_gene: TRBV4-3; CDR3aa: ASSQDGGGNTGELF
j_gene: TRBJ2-5; v_gene: TRBV5-4; CDR3aa: ASSLPNVQETQY
j_gene: TRBJ1-1; v_gene: TRBV10-3; CDR3aa: AIRSDRGVNTEAF
j_gene: TRBJ1-6; v_gene: TRBV7-2; CDR3aa: ASRSRDKGGDSPLH
j_gene: TRBJ1-2; v_gene: TRBV5-8; CDR3aa: ASSPRAGYGYT
j_gene: TRBJ2-5; v_gene: TRBV12-3/TRBV12-4; CDR3aa: ASSFGTSPETQY